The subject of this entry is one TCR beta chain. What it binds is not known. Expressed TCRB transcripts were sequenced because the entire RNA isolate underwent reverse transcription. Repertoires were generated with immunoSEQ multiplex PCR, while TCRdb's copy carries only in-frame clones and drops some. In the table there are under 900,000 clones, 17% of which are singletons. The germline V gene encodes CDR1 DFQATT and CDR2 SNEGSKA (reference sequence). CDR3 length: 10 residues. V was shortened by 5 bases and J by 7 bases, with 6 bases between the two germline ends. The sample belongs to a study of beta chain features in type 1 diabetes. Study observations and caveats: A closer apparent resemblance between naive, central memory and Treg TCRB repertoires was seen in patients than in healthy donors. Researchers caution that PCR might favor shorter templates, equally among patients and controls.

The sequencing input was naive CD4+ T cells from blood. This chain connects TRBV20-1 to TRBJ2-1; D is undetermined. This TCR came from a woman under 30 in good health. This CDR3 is CSALRNEQFF. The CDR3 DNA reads TGCAGTGCTTTGAGGAATGAGCAGTTCTTC.